A single sample is the source of the 10 T cell receptor beta chains below, sequenced in a study of T-cell memory formation after mild COVID-19. TCRdb ran MiXCR on the 5' RACE reads and lists one entry per CDR3 protein. There are hundreds of thousands of distinct CDR3 sequences in the sample; 16% occur only once, and 22% lies in the top ten. The material sequenced was PBMCs or a T cell subset sorted from them (not recorded which). These receptors came from a man between 18 and 29 years old who had mild COVID-19 (a few samples of this study predate the infection). Cell type and time point are not known.

In the case of this clonotype: This may arise from a read error, as a much more abundant clone is one base away. This chain uses TRBV6-5 with TRBJ1-4, with D possibly being TRBD1 (6 bases). The CDR3 runs 13 residues. The germline gives CDR1 MNHEY, CDR2 SVGAGI. DNA of the CDR3: TGTGACAGCAGTTTACAGGGAGGGGAAAAACTGTTTTTT. Its translation is CDSSLQGGEKLFF.

CDR3 sequence: CASNPYAGQGADEQFF. CDR3 bases: TGTGCCAGCAACCCCTACGCGGGACAGGGGGCCGATGAGCAGTTCTTC. J is TRBJ2-1 and V is TRBV6-6; 12 bases map to TRBD1. CDR1 and CDR2 from the germline V gene are MNHNY and SVGAGI (reference sequence). The CDR3 spans 16 residues. Unmatched junction bases numbered 12, after V lost 7 bases and J lost 8 bases.

The table lists this clonotype with a few counts. V usage is TRBV7-8 and J usage is TRBJ2-5; TRBD2 matches 9 bases. V was clipped by 2 bases and J by 0 bases; unmatched bases: 1. From germline, CDR1 is SGHVS and CDR2 FQNEAQ. The CDR3 totals 15 residues. CDR3 region: CASSLSGGYQETQYF. As DNA, the CDR3 is TGTGCCAGCAGCTTAAGCGGGGGGTACCAAGAGACCCAGTACTTC.

There are a few counts of this clonotype. This chain connects TRBV5-1 to TRBJ1-1; D is possibly TRBD1 (6 bases). The CDR3 length is 15 residues. Trimming left V 0 bases short and J 6 bases short, with 15 bases between. Germline V gives CDR1 SGHRS, CDR2 YFSETQ. The CDR3 nucleotides read TGCGCCAGCAGCTTGGAAGGGGGGAGACTATCTGAAGCTTTCTTT. The encoded protein is CASSLEGGRLSEAFF.

This clonotype was seen at least ten times. This chain connects TRBV4-2 to TRBJ1-2; D not resolved. This CDR3 comprises 14 residues. CDR1 and CDR2 (germline): LGHNA, YNFKEQ. V lost 0 bases and J lost 5, with 10 bases in between. CDR3 protein: CASSQEQSDYGYTF. CDR3 DNA sequence: TGTGCCAGCAGCCAAGAACAGAGTGATTATGGCTACACCTTC.

The V and J genes are TRBV7-8 and TRBJ1-2; possible D gene TRBD1, 6 bases. Germline V CDR1 and CDR2: SGHVS, FQNEAQ. This CDR3 comprises 15 residues. The V gene lost 5 bases and the J gene lost 4 bases, with 17 bases spanning the gap. CDR3 bases: TGTGCCAGCAGCCCCCAGGCAGGGGACATCTATGGCTACACCTTC. It translates to CASSPQAGDIYGYTF.

A few counts support this clonotype. This chain uses TRBV6-2 or TRBV6-3 with TRBJ1-5; D is possibly TRBD1 (6 bases). Per germline, CDR1 MNHEY and CDR2 SVGEGT. The CDR3 totals 14 residues. The V end lost 6 bases, the J end lost 1 base, and 10 bases lay between the germline ends. The CDR3 sequence: CASRLQGSNQPQHF. DNA for the CDR3: TGTGCCAGCAGACTACAGGGAAGCAATCAGCCCCAGCATTTT.

The V and J genes are TRBV24-1 and TRBJ2-3; 15 bases agree with TRBD2. CDR1 is KGHDR and CDR2 is SFDVKD in the germline V gene. This CDR3 contains 17 residues. V lost 4 bases and J lost 5; bases outside the gene matches: 6. For the CDR3, the DNA is TGTGCCACCAGTGAGGGACTAGCGGGGGGCCTCGGAGATACGCAGTATTTT. Its translation: CATSEGLAGGLGDTQYF.

This clonotype turned up a few times. The V gene is TRBV5-1, the J gene TRBJ2-2; D is undetermined. Trimming cost V 4 bases and J 3 bases, with 22 bases left between them. The CDR3 covers 18 residues. Per germline, CDR1 SGHRS and CDR2 YFSETQ. The CDR3, as DNA: TGCGCCAGCAGCCTCGCGGACCCGACCCGAAGGGACACCGGGGAGCTGTTTTTT. As protein: CASSLADPTRRDTGELFF. The complete variable domain, with remaining parts taken from reference TRBV5-1 and TRBJ2-2, reads KAGVTQTPRYLIKTRGQQVTLSCSPISGHRSVSWYQQTPGQGLQFLFEYFSETQRNKGNFPGRFSGRQFSNSRSEMNVSTLELGDSALYLCASSLADPTRRDTGELFFGEGSRLTVL.

The chain has TRBV5-1 and TRBJ2-3, with D unclear. Germline V gene data show CDR1 as SGHRS and CDR2 as YFSETQ. This CDR3 spans 13 amino acids. V lost 0 bases to trimming and J lost 5 bases, with 7 bases between them. In nucleotides, the CDR3 is TGCGCCAGCAGCTTGGAGGGCCAAGATACGCAGTATTTT. Its translation is CASSLEGQDTQYF.